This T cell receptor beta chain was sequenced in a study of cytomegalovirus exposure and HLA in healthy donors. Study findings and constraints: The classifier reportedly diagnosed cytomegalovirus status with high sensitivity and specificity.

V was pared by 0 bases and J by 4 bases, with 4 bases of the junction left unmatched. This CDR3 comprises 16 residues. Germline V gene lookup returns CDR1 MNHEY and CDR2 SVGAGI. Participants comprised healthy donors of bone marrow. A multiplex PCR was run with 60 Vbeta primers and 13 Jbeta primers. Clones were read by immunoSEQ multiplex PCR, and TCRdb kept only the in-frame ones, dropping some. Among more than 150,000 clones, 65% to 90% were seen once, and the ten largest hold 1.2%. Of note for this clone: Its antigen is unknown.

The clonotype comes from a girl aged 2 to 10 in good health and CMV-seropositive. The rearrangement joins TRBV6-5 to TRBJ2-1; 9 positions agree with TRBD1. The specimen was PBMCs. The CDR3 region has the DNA TGTGCCAGCAGTTACTCGGGGACAGGGCTGTACAATGAGCAGTTCTTC. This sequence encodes CASSYSGTGLYNEQFF.